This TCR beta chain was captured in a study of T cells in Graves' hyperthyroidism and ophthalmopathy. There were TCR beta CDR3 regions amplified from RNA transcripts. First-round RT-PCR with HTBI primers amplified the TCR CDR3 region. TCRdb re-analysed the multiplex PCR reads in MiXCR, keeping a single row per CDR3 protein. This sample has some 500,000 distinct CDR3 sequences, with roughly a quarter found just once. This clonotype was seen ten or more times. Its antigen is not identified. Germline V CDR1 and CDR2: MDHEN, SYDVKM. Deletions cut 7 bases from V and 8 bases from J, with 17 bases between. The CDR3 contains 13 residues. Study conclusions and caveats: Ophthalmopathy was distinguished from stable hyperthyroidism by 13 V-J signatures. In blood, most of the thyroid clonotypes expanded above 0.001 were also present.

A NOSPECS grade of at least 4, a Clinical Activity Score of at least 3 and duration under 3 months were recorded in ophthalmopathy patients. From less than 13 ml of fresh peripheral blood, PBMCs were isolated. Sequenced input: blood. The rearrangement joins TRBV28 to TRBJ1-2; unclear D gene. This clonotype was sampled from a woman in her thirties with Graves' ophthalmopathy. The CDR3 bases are TGTGCCAGCAATTCCGACGGCATGGAGGGCTACACCTTC. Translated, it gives CASNSDGMEGYTF.